These T cell receptor beta chains were read from a single sample in a study of CD8+ T cells in alopecia areata. Using immunoSEQ multiplex PCR, the repertoire was profiled, and TCRdb retains in-frame clones only, with some absent. This table has over 150,000 clones, 59% appearing once. Source: CD4+ T cells sorted from blood, taken at week 0. Receptor source: a human donor with alopecia areata. The CDR3 runs from the conserved cysteine through the conserved F or W. A D gene is named only where the DNA matches it firmly. Size is stated for part of the rows, as once, few or many counts, or as a class when the clone is expanded.

d_call: -
clone_size: -
j_call: TRBJ1-5
v_call: TRBV2
cdr3_aa: CASREFSNQPQHF
cdr3_nt: TGTGCCAGCAGGGAATTTAGCAATCAGCCCCAGCATTTT

d_call: -
clone_size: -
j_call: TRBJ1-2
v_call: TRBV29-1
cdr3_aa: CSVVENYGYTF
cdr3_nt: TGCAGCGTTGTCGAGAACTATGGCTACACCTTC

d_call: TRBD1
clone_size: -
j_call: TRBJ2-7
v_call: TRBV13
cdr3_aa: CASSLSDRGYSYEQYF
cdr3_nt: TGTGCCAGCAGCTTATCGGACAGGGGATACTCCTACGAGCAGTACTTC

d_call: -
clone_size: -
j_call: TRBJ1-1
v_call: TRBV20-1
cdr3_aa: CSALRGTEAFF
cdr3_nt: TGCAGTGCCTTACGGGGCACTGAAGCTTTCTTT

d_call: -
clone_size: few
j_call: TRBJ2-5
v_call: TRBV29-1
cdr3_aa: CSVRWARQETQYF
cdr3_nt: TGCAGCGTCCGATGGGCCAGGCAAGAGACCCAGTACTTC

d_call: TRBD2
clone_size: once
j_call: TRBJ2-5
v_call: TRBV4-1
cdr3_aa: CASSQESSGGQETQYF
cdr3_nt: TGCGCCAGCAGCCAAGAGTCTAGCGGGGGACAAGAGACCCAGTACTTC

d_call: TRBD1
clone_size: -
j_call: TRBJ2-1
v_call: TRBV7-2
cdr3_aa: CASSPRQGSYNEQFF
cdr3_nt: TGTGCCAGCAGCCCCAGACAGGGCTCCTACAATGAGCAGTTCTTC

d_call: -
clone_size: many
j_call: TRBJ2-7
v_call: TRBV25-1
cdr3_aa: CASSDYRDPHF
cdr3_nt: TGTGCCAGCAGTGATTATAGGGATCCCCACTTC

d_call: TRBD2
clone_size: few
j_call: TRBJ2-6
v_call: TRBV27
cdr3_aa: CASRGEGRWSGANVLTF
cdr3_nt: TGTGCCAGCAGGGGGGAGGGGCGATGGTCTGGGGCCAACGTCCTGACTTTC

d_call: TRBD1
clone_size: -
j_call: TRBJ2-2
v_call: TRBV30
cdr3_aa: CAWRAGTGRTGELFF
cdr3_nt: TGTGCCTGGCGAGCCGGGACAGGGCGTACCGGGGAGCTGTTTTTT

d_call: -
clone_size: -
j_call: TRBJ2-1
v_call: TRBV29-1
cdr3_aa: CSVEVVGNEQFF
cdr3_nt: TGCAGCGTTGAAGTAGTAGGCAATGAGCAGTTCTTC

d_call: TRBD2
clone_size: few
j_call: TRBJ2-3
v_call: TRBV28
cdr3_aa: CASGAPGGGTDTQYF
cdr3_nt: TGTGCCAGCGGAGCGCCGGGAGGGGGCACAGATACGCAGTATTTT

d_call: -
clone_size: -
j_call: TRBJ1-5
v_call: TRBV13
cdr3_aa: CASSLGGQPQHF
cdr3_nt: TGTGCCAGCAGCTTAGGGGGTCAGCCCCAGCATTTT

d_call: -
clone_size: few
j_call: TRBJ2-1
v_call: TRBV27
cdr3_aa: CASSLGGGLNNEQFF
cdr3_nt: TGTGCCAGCAGCCTAGGGGGGGGTCTAAACAATGAGCAGTTCTTC

d_call: -
clone_size: -
j_call: TRBJ1-5
v_call: TRBV10-3
cdr3_aa: CAISEMVYQPQHF
cdr3_nt: TGTGCCATCAGTGAAATGGTGTATCAGCCCCAGCATTTT

d_call: TRBD2
clone_size: -
j_call: TRBJ2-3
v_call: TRBV30
cdr3_aa: CAWTRTSGLTDTQYF
cdr3_nt: TGTGCCTGGACCAGGACTAGCGGCCTTACAGATACGCAGTATTTT

d_call: -
clone_size: -
j_call: TRBJ1-5
v_call: TRBV29-1
cdr3_aa: CSVAGQGNQPQHF
cdr3_nt: TGCAGCGTTGCCGGGCAGGGCAATCAGCCCCAGCATTTT

d_call: TRBD1
clone_size: few
j_call: TRBJ1-6
v_call: TRBV4-1
cdr3_aa: CASSQDPGQGNSPLHF
cdr3_nt: TGCGCCAGCAGCCAAGACCCGGGACAGGGAAATTCACCCCTCCACTTT

d_call: -
clone_size: -
j_call: TRBJ2-7
v_call: TRBV25-1
cdr3_aa: CASNPGHSSYEQYF
cdr3_nt: TGTGCCAGCAACCCGGGACACAGCTCCTACGAGCAGTACTTC

d_call: -
clone_size: few
j_call: TRBJ2-5
v_call: TRBV29-1
cdr3_aa: CSVVRGGQETQYF
cdr3_nt: TGCAGCGTTGTACGTGGGGGCCAAGAGACCCAGTACTTC

d_call: -
clone_size: -
j_call: TRBJ2-7
v_call: TRBV30
cdr3_aa: CAWTDNSYEQYF
cdr3_nt: TGTGCCTGGACGGACAACTCCTACGAGCAGTACTTC

d_call: -
clone_size: few
j_call: TRBJ2-3
v_call: TRBV19
cdr3_aa: CASSISASTDTQYF
cdr3_nt: TGTGCCAGTAGTATTTCTGCAAGCACAGATACGCAGTATTTT

d_call: -
clone_size: -
j_call: TRBJ2-1
v_call: TRBV25-1
cdr3_aa: CASSERQSGEQFF
cdr3_nt: TGTGCCAGCAGTGAAAGGCAATCGGGTGAGCAGTTCTTC

d_call: -
clone_size: few
j_call: TRBJ2-1
v_call: TRBV7-9
cdr3_aa: CASSPSLAQPNEQFF
cdr3_nt: TGTGCCAGCAGCCCCTCCTTGGCACAGCCGAATGAGCAGTTCTTC

d_call: -
clone_size: -
j_call: TRBJ2-7
v_call: TRBV29-1
cdr3_aa: CSVTLPELHYEQYF
cdr3_nt: TGCAGCGTAACCTTGCCCGAACTTCACTACGAGCAGTACTTC

d_call: -
clone_size: few
j_call: TRBJ2-7
v_call: TRBV29-1
cdr3_aa: CSASTGAEYEQYF
cdr3_nt: TGCAGCGCTTCGACAGGAGCTGAATACGAGCAGTACTTC

d_call: -
clone_size: few
j_call: TRBJ2-3
v_call: TRBV5-1
cdr3_aa: CASSLVRSTDTQYF
cdr3_nt: TGCGCCAGCAGCTTGGTTAGGAGCACAGATACGCAGTATTTT

d_call: -
clone_size: -
j_call: TRBJ1-3
v_call: TRBV10-2
cdr3_aa: CASGDSGNTIYF
cdr3_nt: TGCGCCAGCGGGGACTCTGGAAACACCATATATTTT

d_call: -
clone_size: -
j_call: TRBJ2-6
v_call: TRBV6-1
cdr3_aa: CASSELRGSGANVLTF
cdr3_nt: TGTGCCAGCAGTGAGTTGAGGGGATCTGGGGCCAACGTCCTGACTTTC

d_call: -
clone_size: -
j_call: TRBJ2-7
v_call: TRBV7-6
cdr3_aa: CASSRSRSYEQYF
cdr3_nt: TGTGCCAGCAGCCGAAGCAGGAGCTACGAGCAGTACTTC

d_call: TRBD1
clone_size: few
j_call: TRBJ1-6
v_call: TRBV25-1
cdr3_aa: CASSDRDRSSYNSPLHF
cdr3_nt: TGTGCCAGCAGTGATAGGGACAGGAGCTCCTATAATTCACCCCTCCACTTT

d_call: -
clone_size: few
j_call: TRBJ1-1
v_call: TRBV5-1
cdr3_aa: CASSSHRAMNTEAFF
cdr3_nt: TGCGCCAGCAGCTCTCACAGGGCCATGAACACTGAAGCTTTCTTT

d_call: TRBD2
clone_size: -
j_call: TRBJ2-5
v_call: TRBV6-5
cdr3_aa: CASMRLAGVETQYF
cdr3_nt: TGTGCCAGCATGAGACTAGCGGGGGTCGAGACCCAGTACTTC

d_call: TRBD1
clone_size: -
j_call: TRBJ2-5
v_call: TRBV29-1
cdr3_aa: CSVHSSGTGWTQYF
cdr3_nt: TGCAGCGTCCACAGCTCGGGGACAGGGTGGACCCAGTACTTC

d_call: TRBD1
clone_size: -
j_call: TRBJ1-1
v_call: TRBV20-1
cdr3_aa: CSASRDRVTFF
cdr3_nt: TGCAGTGCTAGTCGGGACAGGGTAACTTTCTTT

d_call: -
clone_size: -
j_call: TRBJ1-4
v_call: TRBV14
cdr3_aa: CASSRGANEKLFF
cdr3_nt: TGTGCCAGCAGCCGGGGGGCTAATGAAAAACTGTTTTTT

d_call: -
clone_size: -
j_call: TRBJ2-7
v_call: TRBV10-3
cdr3_aa: CAISLSSYEQYF
cdr3_nt: TGTGCCATCAGCCTATCTTCCTACGAGCAGTACTTC

d_call: -
clone_size: -
j_call: TRBJ2-5
v_call: TRBV20-1
cdr3_aa: CSASTRETQYF
cdr3_nt: TGCAGTGCTAGTACTCGAGAGACCCAGTACTTC

d_call: -
clone_size: -
j_call: TRBJ2-7
v_call: TRBV7-8
cdr3_aa: CASSSTGHLSYEQYF
cdr3_nt: TGTGCCAGCAGCTCAACTGGACACCTATCCTACGAGCAGTACTTC

d_call: TRBD1
clone_size: -
j_call: TRBJ2-2
v_call: TRBV29-1
cdr3_aa: CSTRRDRDAGELFF
cdr3_nt: TGCAGCACCCGCCGCGACAGGGACGCCGGGGAGCTGTTTTTT

d_call: TRBD1
clone_size: -
j_call: TRBJ1-2
v_call: TRBV29-1
cdr3_aa: CSVDMAARGWNGYTF
cdr3_nt: TGCAGCGTTGATATGGCGGCCAGGGGGTGGAATGGCTACACCTTC

d_call: -
clone_size: few
j_call: TRBJ1-1
v_call: TRBV29-1
cdr3_aa: CSVEVGMNTEAFF
cdr3_nt: TGCAGCGTTGAAGTGGGGATGAACACTGAAGCTTTCTTT

d_call: TRBD1
clone_size: few
j_call: TRBJ1-2
v_call: TRBV6-5
cdr3_aa: CASSRRTGKEGYTF
cdr3_nt: TGTGCCAGCAGTAGGCGGACAGGGAAGGAAGGCTACACCTTC

d_call: -
clone_size: -
j_call: TRBJ1-2
v_call: TRBV25-1
cdr3_aa: CASSEGWYGYTF
cdr3_nt: TGTGCCAGCAGTGAGGGATGGTATGGCTACACCTTC

d_call: -
clone_size: -
j_call: TRBJ2-6
v_call: TRBV7-9
cdr3_aa: CASSLGQSGANVLTF
cdr3_nt: TGTGCCAGCAGCTTAGGCCAATCTGGGGCCAACGTCCTGACTTTC

d_call: -
clone_size: -
j_call: TRBJ2-1
v_call: TRBV29-1
cdr3_aa: CSVVGYDSSYNEQFF
cdr3_nt: TGCAGCGTTGTGGGATACGATAGCTCCTACAATGAGCAGTTCTTC

d_call: TRBD1
clone_size: -
j_call: TRBJ2-7
v_call: TRBV7-2
cdr3_aa: CASRSGTGEQYF
cdr3_nt: TGTGCCAGCAGATCCGGGACAGGAGAGCAGTACTTC

d_call: -
clone_size: -
j_call: TRBJ1-6
v_call: TRBV5-1
cdr3_aa: CASSLRGLNSPLHF
cdr3_nt: TGCGCCAGCAGCTTGCGGGGGCTCAATTCACCCCTCCACTTT

d_call: -
clone_size: many
j_call: TRBJ2-2
v_call: TRBV7-9
cdr3_aa: CASKLSSGTGELFF
cdr3_nt: TGTGCCAGCAAGCTGTCTTCGGGGACCGGGGAGCTGTTTTTT

d_call: -
clone_size: -
j_call: TRBJ1-2
v_call: TRBV20-1
cdr3_aa: CSAPIGGYTF
cdr3_nt: TGCAGTGCTCCAATTGGGGGCTACACCTTC

d_call: -
clone_size: few
j_call: TRBJ2-3
v_call: TRBV5-6
cdr3_aa: CASSLLGTDTQYF
cdr3_nt: TGTGCCAGCAGCCTGTTAGGAACAGATACGCAGTATTTT

d_call: -
clone_size: -
j_call: TRBJ1-2
v_call: TRBV5-6
cdr3_aa: CASSLANSGYTF
cdr3_nt: TGTGCCAGCAGCTTGGCAAACAGCGGCTACACCTTC